This T cell receptor beta chain was found in a study of cytomegalovirus exposure and HLA in healthy donors. Germline V lookup: CDR1 SGHTA, CDR2 FQGTGA. The CDR3 has 15 residues. J lost 2 bases, V lost 0 bases, and 4 bases had no gene match. The PCR ran on 60 Vbeta and 13 Jbeta primers. Method: immunoSEQ multiplex PCR; TCRdb's copy keeps in-frame clones and lacks some. The profile covers about 110,000 clones, with 79% appearing a single time and under 3% taken by the ten largest. Concerning this clone: The same CDR3 can be traced to other DNA sequences in this sample.

The sequencing sample was made of PBMCs. The receptor was isolated from a woman between 18 and 29 years old in good health and CMV-seropositive. The J gene is TRBJ2-7, the V gene TRBV7-3; 7 bases line up with TRBD2. The CDR3 nucleotides read TGTGCCAGCAGCTTAACGGCGGGAGACACCTACGAGCAGTACTTC. Translating gives CASSLTAGDTYEQYF.